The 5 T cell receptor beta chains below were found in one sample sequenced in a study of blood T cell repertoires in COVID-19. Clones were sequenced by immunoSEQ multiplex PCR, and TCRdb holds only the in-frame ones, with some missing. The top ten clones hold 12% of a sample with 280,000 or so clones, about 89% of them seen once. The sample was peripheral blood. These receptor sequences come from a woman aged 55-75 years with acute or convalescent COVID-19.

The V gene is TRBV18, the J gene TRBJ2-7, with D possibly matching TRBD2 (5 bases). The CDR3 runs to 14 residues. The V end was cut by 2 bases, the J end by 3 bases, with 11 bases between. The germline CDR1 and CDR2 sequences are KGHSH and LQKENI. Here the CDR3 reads CASSPTLGGYEQYF. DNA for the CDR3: TGTGCCAGCTCACCAACTCTAGGAGGCTACGAGCAGTACTTC.

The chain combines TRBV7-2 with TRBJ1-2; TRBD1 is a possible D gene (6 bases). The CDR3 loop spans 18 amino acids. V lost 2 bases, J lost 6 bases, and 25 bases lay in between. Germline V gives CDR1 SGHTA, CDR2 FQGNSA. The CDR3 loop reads CASSLFPPGGSGADGYTF. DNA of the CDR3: TGTGCCAGCAGCTTATTCCCCCCGGGGGGCTCCGGGGCGGATGGCTACACCTTC.

The CDR3 reads CASSPTSWQGAGGYTF. The CDR3 nucleotides read TGTGCCAGCTCACCAACCTCCTGGCAGGGGGCTGGTGGCTACACCTTC. The chain combines TRBV18 with TRBJ1-2; 8 bases map to TRBD1. From germline, CDR1 is KGHSH and CDR2 LQKENI. V trimming: 2 bases; J trimming: 7 bases; junction bases outside the gene matches: 12. This CDR3 has 16 amino acids.

The CDR3, as DNA: TGTGCCAGCAGCTCTCGACAGGGTCGCGGGGAGCTGTTTTTT. It is translated as CASSSRQGRGELFF. J is TRBJ2-2 and V is TRBV7-2; 7 bases are shared with TRBD1. The CDR3 runs to 14 residues. CDR1 is SGHTA and CDR2 is FQGNSA in the germline V gene. V shed 4 bases and J 7 bases; nucleotides not matched to a gene: 6. Supplemented by reference TRBV7-2 and TRBJ2-2, the full variable domain reads GAGVSQSPSNKVTEKGKDVELRCDPISGHTALYWYRQSLGQGLEFLIYFQGNSAPDKSGLPSDRFSAERTGGSVSTLTIQRTQQEDSAVYLCASSSRQGRGELFFGEGSRLTVL.

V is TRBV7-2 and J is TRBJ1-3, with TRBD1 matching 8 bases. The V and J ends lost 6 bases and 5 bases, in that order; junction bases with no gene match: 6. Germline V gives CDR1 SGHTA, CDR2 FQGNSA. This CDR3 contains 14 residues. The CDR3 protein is CASSSQGGRNTIYF. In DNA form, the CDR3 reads TGTGCCAGCAGTTCACAGGGGGGGAGAAACACCATATATTTT.